The 32 T cell receptor beta chains below come from one sample, sequenced in a study of technical replicates of blood from a handful of donors. Measured with immunoSEQ multiplex PCR; TCRdb has only the in-frame clones, and not every one. The sample contains about 94,000 clones, 90% to 97% of which appear only once. The sequenced material came from T cells isolated from PBMCs. The receptors were gathered from a human donor in good health.

This chain uses TRBV6-5 with TRBJ1-3; weak D call: TRBD1 (6 bases). The CDR3 is 16 amino acids. V gave up 2 bases and J gave up 0 bases, with 11 bases separating them. CDR1 is MNHEY, CDR2 SVGAGI, per germline. This chain's CDR3 is CASSYGQGSSGNTIYF. In DNA form, the CDR3 reads TGTGCCAGCAGTTACGGCCAGGGGTCCTCTGGAAACACCATATATTTT.

In this sample, this clone turned up once. The chain combines TRBV19 with TRBJ2-1; D call uncertain. The V gene's germline CDR1 is LNHDA and CDR2 SQIVND (reference sequence). V lost 4 bases and J lost 7, with 5 bases in between. CDR3 length: 11 residues. The CDR3 DNA reads TGTGCCAGTAGTAACTGGAATGAGCAGTTCTTC. Translation: CASSNWNEQFF.

This chain uses TRBV5-1 with TRBJ2-5, with a tentative D call TRBD2 (5 bases). Between the trimmed V and J ends, which lost 0 bases and 3 bases, there was a span of 18 bases. The CDR3 contains 17 residues. Germline V CDR1 and CDR2: SGHRS, YFSETQ. The CDR3 DNA is TGCGCCAGCAGCTTGGAGGGAGCACGGGGAGAAAAAGAGACCCAGTACTTC. Translation gives CASSLEGARGEKETQYF.

This clone was observed a few times. V usage is TRBV19 and J usage is TRBJ2-7; D gene uncertain. The CDR3 has 13 amino acids. The V end lost 3 bases, the J end lost 0 bases, and 6 bases lay between the germline ends. Germline V lookup: CDR1 LNHDA, CDR2 SQIVND (reference sequence). The chain's CDR3 is CASSIQYSYEQYF. The CDR3 DNA sequence: TGTGCCAGTAGTATTCAGTACTCCTACGAGCAGTACTTC.

This clone was detected only once. The chain couples TRBV6-5 to TRBJ2-3, with D possibly being TRBD2 (5 bases). The CDR3 is 13 residues long. V was trimmed by 8 bases and J by 5 bases, leaving 14 bases between them. CDR1 MNHEY and CDR2 SVGAGI come from the germline V gene. Written as DNA, the CDR3 is TGTGCCAGCGGGAGAGGGATCCGAGATACGCAGTATTTT. It yields the protein CASGRGIRDTQYF.

The chain uses TRBV6-1 and TRBJ2-7, with 10 positions matching TRBD1. The CDR3 loop spans 14 amino acids. With 6 bases clipped from V and 5 bases from J, the junction kept 7 bases outside the gene matches. The germline gives CDR1 MNHNS, CDR2 SASEGT. The CDR3 DNA reads as TGTGCCAGCAGATGGACAGGGGGTGGCAACGAGCAGTACTTC. Amino acids: CASRWTGGGNEQYF.

The V gene is TRBV27, the J gene TRBJ2-2; 8 bases match TRBD2. In germline, CDR1 is MNHEY, CDR2 SMNVEV (reference sequence). The ends lost 7 bases at V and 5 bases at J; junction bases unmatched: 9. This CDR3 comprises 15 residues. The CDR3 protein is CASNLRGGITGELFF. The CDR3 DNA reads as TGTGCCAGCAACCTCCGGGGGGGTATTACCGGGGAGCTGTTTTTT.

The chain carries TRBV10-3 and TRBJ1-5; TRBD1 matches 7 bases. The V gene's germline CDR1 is ENHRY and CDR2 SYGVKD. There are 18 residues in the CDR3. V lost 10 bases and J lost 0; bases outside the gene matches: 18. The CDR3 region is CATRGGTVSTNSNQPQHF. CDR3 nucleotides: TGTGCCACGAGAGGGGGGACAGTGTCGACGAATAGCAATCAGCCCCAGCATTTT.

The V gene is TRBV5-4, the J gene TRBJ2-1; tentative D call: TRBD1 (6 bases). This CDR3 contains 16 residues. Per the germline V gene, CDR1 is SGHNT and CDR2 is YYREEE (reference sequence). V shed 3 bases and J shed 4 bases, with 17 bases lying between them. This chain's CDR3 is CASSSTGLGGYNEQFF. The CDR3 DNA follows: TGTGCCAGCAGCTCTACAGGGTTAGGGGGTTACAATGAGCAGTTCTTC. Full variable domain (missing parts from reference TRBV5-4 and TRBJ2-1): ETGVTQSPTHLIKTRGQQVTLRCSSQSGHNTVSWYQQALGQGPQFIFQYYREEENGRGNFPPRFSGLQFPNYSSELNVNALELDDSALYLCASSSTGLGGYNEQFFGPGTRLTVL.

This rearrangement joins TRBV6-1 to TRBJ2-1, with 11 bases matching TRBD2. Trimming took 0 bases from V and 9 from J; bases not matched to a gene: 7. In germline, CDR1 is MNHNS, CDR2 SASEGT. The CDR3 has 16 amino acids. The CDR3 protein is CASSEALPSGGTEQFF. DNA of the CDR3: TGTGCCAGCAGTGAAGCTCTTCCTAGCGGGGGGACTGAGCAGTTCTTC.

The chain links TRBV7-9 to TRBJ1-5, with D possibly matching TRBD1 (5 bases). Trimming cost V 2 bases and J 7 bases, with 9 bases left between them. Germline assignment: CDR1 SEHNR and CDR2 FQNEAQ (reference sequence). There are 13 residues in the CDR3. Here the CDR3 reads CASSLPGYQPQHF. The DNA of the CDR3 is TGTGCCAGCAGCTTACCAGGGTACCAGCCCCAGCATTTT.

V is TRBV5-6 and J is TRBJ1-1, with TRBD1 matching over 7 bases. V shed 2 bases and J 0 bases; nucleotides not matched to a gene: 10. The CDR3 loop spans 17 amino acids. In germline, CDR1 is SGHDT, CDR2 YYEEEE. The CDR3 DNA reads as TGTGCCAGCAGCTTCGGGACAGCCTACTTGGTGAACACTGAAGCTTTCTTT. The encoded protein is CASSFGTAYLVNTEAFF.

V is TRBV5-6 and J is TRBJ2-7; TRBD2 agrees at 8 bases. The CDR3 loop spans 16 amino acids. CDR1 is SGHDT, CDR2 YYEEEE, per germline. V lost 2 bases to trimming and J lost 3 bases; unmatched junction nucleotides: 10. Written as DNA, the CDR3 is TGTGCCAGCAGCTTCCCGGGACTAGAATGGGGCTACGAGCAGTACTTC. It specifies CASSFPGLEWGYEQYF.

V and J are TRBV14 and TRBJ2-5; the match to TRBD1 covers 9 bases. V dropped 3 bases and J dropped 1; count of bases not matched to a gene: 0. Germline lookup yields CDR1 SGHDN and CDR2 FVKESK. The CDR3 has 14 residues. Written as DNA, the CDR3 is TGTGCCAGCAGCCAGGACAGGGGCCAAGAGACCCAGTACTTC. This gives the protein CASSQDRGQETQYF.

V is TRBV30 and J is TRBJ1-5, with D maybe TRBD1 (5 bases). There are 14 residues in the CDR3. The V gene lost 2 bases and the J gene lost 2 bases, with 10 bases spanning the gap. CDR1 and CDR2 from the germline V gene are GTSNPN and SVGIG (reference sequence). CDR3 loop: CAWSNGGGNQPQHF. The CDR3, as DNA: TGTGCCTGGAGTAACGGGGGGGGCAATCAGCCCCAGCATTTT.

J is TRBJ2-5 and V is TRBV2, with D possibly TRBD2 on 5 matching bases. The CDR3 loop spans 13 amino acids. Trimming took 6 bases from V and 4 from J, leaving 12 bases between them. Germline V gives CDR1 SNHLY, CDR2 FYNNEI. The CDR3 reads CASRGDGVETQYF. In DNA form, the CDR3 reads TGTGCCAGCAGGGGAGACGGGGTAGAGACCCAGTACTTC.

J is TRBJ1-1 and V is TRBV13; tentative D call: TRBD1 (6 bases). The CDR3 length is 14 residues. Trimming removed 5 bases from V and 2 bases from J, with 12 bases in between. CDR1 and CDR2 from the germline V gene are PRHDT and FYEKMQ (reference sequence). The CDR3 DNA reads TGTGCCAGCAGCCCAGACAGGACTAACACTGAAGCTTTCTTT. Its translation is CASSPDRTNTEAFF.

This sequence joins TRBV7-9 and TRBJ2-1, with D perhaps matching TRBD2 (7 bases). Per germline, CDR1 SEHNR and CDR2 FQNEAQ (reference sequence). The ends were cut back, 7 bases at V and 3 bases at J, with 13 bases in the middle. The CDR3 is 14 residues long. CDR3: CASMAGALYNEQFF. CDR3 bases: TGTGCCAGCATGGCGGGGGCACTCTACAATGAGCAGTTCTTC.

The J gene is TRBJ2-6, the V gene TRBV18, with TRBD1 identical over 7 bases. Germline V lookup: CDR1 KGHSH, CDR2 LQKENI. This CDR3 has 18 amino acids. The V segment lost 1 base and the J segment 4 bases; nucleotides outside the gene matches: 10. The CDR3 DNA reads as TGTGCCAGCTCACCACGGGAGACAGGGACGACCGGGGCCAACGTCCTGACTTTC. It translates to CASSPRETGTTGANVLTF.

The chain is built from TRBV11-1 and TRBJ2-5; TRBD2 aligns across 12 bases. There are 14 residues in the CDR3. The V gene's germline CDR1 is SGHAT and CDR2 FQDESV (reference sequence). The CDR3 coding sequence is TGTGGGACTAGCGGGGCAGGCGCCAAAGAGACCCAGTACTTC. Translation: CGTSGAGAKETQYF.

J is TRBJ2-7 and V is TRBV28, with 12 bases lining up with TRBD2. Per germline, CDR1 MDHEN and CDR2 SYDVKM. This CDR3 comprises 14 residues. V lost 6 bases and J lost 2; bases outside the gene matches: 2. CDR3 nucleotide sequence: TGTGCCAGCAGGGGACTAGCGGGTGCCTACGAGCAGTACTTC. Translated, it gives CASRGLAGAYEQYF.

The chain is built from TRBV5-1 and TRBJ2-1; 11 nucleotides align to TRBD2. The CDR3 runs 15 residues. V lost 4 bases, J lost 7 bases, and 7 bases stayed unmatched. CDR1 is SGHRS, CDR2 YFSETQ, per germline. CDR3 sequence (DNA): TGCGCCAGCAGCCGAATAGCGGGGGGGCGGAATGAGCAGTTCTTC. This gives the protein CASSRIAGGRNEQFF.

The CDR3 region has the DNA TGTGCCAGCAGCGCCGGGGCGGGAGTGTCCTACGAGCAGTACTTC. Residues: CASSAGAGVSYEQYF. V gene TRBV6-1 combines with J gene TRBJ2-7; 7 bases line up with TRBD2. V trimming: 6 bases; J trimming: 1 base; junction bases outside the gene matches: 9. Germline CDR1 reads MNHNS; CDR2 reads SASEGT. CDR3 length: 15 amino acids.

The V call is TRBV9, the J call TRBJ2-3, with a weak D call TRBD2 (5 bases). Germline CDR1 and CDR2: SGDLS and YYNGEE. Between the trimmed V and J ends, which lost 0 bases and 0 bases, there was a span of 8 bases. The CDR3 contains 15 residues. CDR3 DNA sequence: TGTGCCAGCAGCGTAGGTGGCGGGAGCACAGATACGCAGTATTTT. The encoded protein is CASSVGGGSTDTQYF.

This chain uses TRBV15 with TRBJ1-6; D remains ambiguous. CDR1 and CDR2 from the germline V gene are LNHNV and YYDKDF (reference sequence). V was pared by 3 bases and J by 4 bases, with 16 bases between. There are 17 residues in the CDR3. In DNA form, the CDR3 reads TGTGCCACCAGCAGTAGTGCCTCCTCCCCTTATAATTCACCCCTCCACTTT. This translates into CATSSSASSPYNSPLHF.

This chain connects TRBV10-3 to TRBJ2-5, with TRBD1 as a possible D gene (5 bases). The CDR3 has 13 amino acids. CDR1 and CDR2 from the germline V gene are ENHRY and SYGVKD. V lost 4 bases, J lost 0 bases, and 6 bases lay in between. The CDR3 loop reads CAISVDNQETQYF. CDR3 nucleotides: TGTGCCATCAGTGTGGACAACCAAGAGACCCAGTACTTC.

This clone has just a few counts. V usage is TRBV6-5 and J usage is TRBJ1-1; the match to TRBD1 covers 7 bases. In germline, CDR1 is MNHEY, CDR2 SVGAGI. The V and J ends lost 7 bases and 1 base, in that order; junction bases with no gene match: 9. CDR3 length: 15 amino acids. Written as DNA, the CDR3 is TGTGCCAGCAAAAGACAGGGCCTGGGGAACACTGAAGCTTTCTTT. Its protein product is CASKRQGLGNTEAFF.

The chain combines TRBV9 with TRBJ2-1, with TRBD2 identical over 8 bases. CDR1 is SGDLS and CDR2 is YYNGEE in the germline V gene. Trimming removed 2 bases from V and 8 bases from J; junction bases left unmatched: 12. The CDR3 has 16 amino acids. DNA of the CDR3: TGTGCCAGCAGCGTTTACGGGACTAGGCGCGTCGATGAGCAGTTCTTC. It encodes CASSVYGTRRVDEQFF.

This sequence joins TRBV9 and TRBJ2-3; possible D gene TRBD1, 6 bases. The CDR3 has 17 amino acids. V lost 2 bases to trimming and J lost 6 bases, with 22 bases between them. Per the germline V gene, CDR1 is SGDLS and CDR2 is YYNGEE. The CDR3 reads CASSVTAVGARSDTQYF. CDR3 sequence (DNA): TGTGCCAGCAGCGTTACTGCGGTGGGGGCGCGATCGGATACGCAGTATTTT.

The chain joins TRBV6-6 to TRBJ2-6, with D hard to call. This CDR3 has 15 residues. The V and J ends lost 2 bases and 4 bases respectively, with 9 bases between them. The germline V gene has CDR1 MNHNY and CDR2 SVGAGI (reference sequence). DNA for the CDR3: TGTGCCAGCAGTTACCAGTTCACGGGGGCCAACGTCCTGACTTTC. This translates into CASSYQFTGANVLTF.

This clone was found a few times. This sequence joins TRBV6-1 and TRBJ2-5; 7 bases match TRBD2. The CDR3 covers 16 residues. Trimming took 1 base from V and 5 from J; bases not matched to a gene: 10. Germline loops: CDR1 MNHNS, CDR2 SASEGT. The CDR3 DNA reads as TGTGCCAGCAGTGAAGAAAGTGGGGAGGGGCCGGAGACCCAGTACTTC. Translated, it gives CASSEESGEGPETQYF.

The chain combines TRBV10-3 with TRBJ2-6; D ambiguous. Trimming removed 2 bases from V and 0 bases from J, with 5 bases in between. The germline V gene encodes CDR1 ENHRY and CDR2 SYGVKD. The CDR3 is made up of 15 amino acids. CDR3 in amino acids: CAISERLSGANVLTF. The CDR3 DNA follows: TGTGCCATCAGTGAGCGTCTCTCTGGGGCCAACGTCCTGACTTTC.